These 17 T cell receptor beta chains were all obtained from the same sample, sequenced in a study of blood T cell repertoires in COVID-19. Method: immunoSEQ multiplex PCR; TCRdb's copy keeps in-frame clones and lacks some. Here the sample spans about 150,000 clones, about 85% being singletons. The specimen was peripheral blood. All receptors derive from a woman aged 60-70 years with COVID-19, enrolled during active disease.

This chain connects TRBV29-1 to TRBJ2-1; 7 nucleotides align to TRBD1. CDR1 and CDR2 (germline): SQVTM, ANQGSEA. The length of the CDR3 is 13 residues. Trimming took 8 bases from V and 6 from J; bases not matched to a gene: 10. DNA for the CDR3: TGCAGCCTATGGGACAGTAGGACCAATGAGCAGTTCTTC. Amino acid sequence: CSLWDSRTNEQFF.

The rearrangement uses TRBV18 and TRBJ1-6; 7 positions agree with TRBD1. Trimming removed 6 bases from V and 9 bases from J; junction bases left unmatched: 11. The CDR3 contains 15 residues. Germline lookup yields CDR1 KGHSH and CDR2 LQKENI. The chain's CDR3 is CASSPESAGGSPLHF. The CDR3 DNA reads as TGTGCCAGCTCCCCTGAGTCGGCAGGGGGTTCACCCCTCCACTTT.

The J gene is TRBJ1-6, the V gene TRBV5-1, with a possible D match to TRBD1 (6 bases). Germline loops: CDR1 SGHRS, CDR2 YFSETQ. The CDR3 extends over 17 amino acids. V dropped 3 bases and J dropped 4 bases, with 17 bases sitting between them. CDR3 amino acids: CASSSRAGTTYNSPLHF. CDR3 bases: TGCGCCAGCAGCTCCCGTGCAGGGACAACTTATAATTCACCCCTCCACTTT.

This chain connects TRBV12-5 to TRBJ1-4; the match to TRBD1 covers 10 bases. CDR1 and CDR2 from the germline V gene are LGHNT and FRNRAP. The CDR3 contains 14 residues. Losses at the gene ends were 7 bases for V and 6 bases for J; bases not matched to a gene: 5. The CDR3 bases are TGTGCTAGTGCCTCGACAGGGGGCGATGAAAAACTGTTTTTT. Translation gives CASASTGGDEKLFF.

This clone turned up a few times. The CDR3 DNA sequence: TGTGCTAGTGGTTTGCTAGGGAGCTCCTACAATGAGCAGTTCTTC. This encodes CASGLLGSSYNEQFF. This chain joins TRBV12-5 and TRBJ2-1; a possible D gene is TRBD2 (5 bases). V was shortened by 2 bases and J by 0 bases, with 8 bases between the two germline ends. The CDR3 contains 15 residues. The V gene's germline CDR1 is LGHNT and CDR2 FRNRAP.

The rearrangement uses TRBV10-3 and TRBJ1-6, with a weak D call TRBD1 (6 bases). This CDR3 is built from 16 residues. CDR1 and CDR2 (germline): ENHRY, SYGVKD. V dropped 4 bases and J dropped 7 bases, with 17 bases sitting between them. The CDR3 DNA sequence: TGTGCCATCAGTGGCAGACAGGCGTTGGGCAATTCACCCCTCCACTTT. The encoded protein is CAISGRQALGNSPLHF.

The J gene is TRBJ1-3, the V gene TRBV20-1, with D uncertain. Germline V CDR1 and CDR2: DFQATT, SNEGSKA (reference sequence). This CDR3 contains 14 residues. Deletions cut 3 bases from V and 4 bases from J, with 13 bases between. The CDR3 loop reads CSASGQARGNTIYF. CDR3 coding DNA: TGCAGTGCTAGTGGGCAGGCGAGAGGAAACACCATATATTTT.

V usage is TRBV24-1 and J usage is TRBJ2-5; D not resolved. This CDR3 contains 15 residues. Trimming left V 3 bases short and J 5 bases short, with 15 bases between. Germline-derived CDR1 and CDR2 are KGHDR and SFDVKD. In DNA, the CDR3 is TGTGCCACCAGTGATAAATCAGGAATGTGGGAGACCCAGTACTTC. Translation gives CATSDKSGMWETQYF.

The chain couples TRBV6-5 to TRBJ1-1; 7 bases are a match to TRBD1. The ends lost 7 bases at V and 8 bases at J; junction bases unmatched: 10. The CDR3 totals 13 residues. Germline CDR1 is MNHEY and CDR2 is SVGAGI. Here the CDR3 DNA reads TGTGCCAGCACAAGCTCTAGGGGGCTAGAAGCTTTCTTT. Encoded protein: CASTSSRGLEAFF.

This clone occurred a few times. CDR3 sequence (DNA): TGTGCCAGCACCTTCGGGGGTGGAAACACCATATATTTT. Translating it yields CASTFGGGNTIYF. V is TRBV6-6 and J is TRBJ1-3, with D possibly matching TRBD1 (5 bases). The CDR3 is 13 residues long. The V end was cut by 7 bases, the J end by 3 bases, with 10 bases between. CDR1 and CDR2 from the germline V gene are MNHNY and SVGAGI (reference sequence).

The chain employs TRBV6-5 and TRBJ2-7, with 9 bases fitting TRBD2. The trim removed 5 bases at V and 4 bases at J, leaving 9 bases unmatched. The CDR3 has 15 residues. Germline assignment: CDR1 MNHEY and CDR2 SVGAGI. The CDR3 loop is CASSPGTSLIYEQYF. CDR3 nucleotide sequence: TGTGCCAGCAGTCCCGGGACTAGCTTAATATACGAGCAGTACTTC.

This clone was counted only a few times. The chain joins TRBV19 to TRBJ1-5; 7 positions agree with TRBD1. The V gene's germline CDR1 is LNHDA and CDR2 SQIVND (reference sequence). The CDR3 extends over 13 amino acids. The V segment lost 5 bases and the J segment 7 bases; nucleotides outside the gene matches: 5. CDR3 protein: CASSWQGEQPQHF. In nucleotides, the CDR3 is TGTGCCAGTAGTTGGCAGGGGGAGCAGCCCCAGCATTTT.

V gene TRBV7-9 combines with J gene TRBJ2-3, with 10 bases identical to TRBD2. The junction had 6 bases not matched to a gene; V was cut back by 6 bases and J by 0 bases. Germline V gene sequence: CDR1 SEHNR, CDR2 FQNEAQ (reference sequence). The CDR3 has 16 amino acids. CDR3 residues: CASRHTSGVSTDTQYF. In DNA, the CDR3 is TGTGCCAGCAGGCACACTAGCGGGGTTAGCACAGATACGCAGTATTTT.

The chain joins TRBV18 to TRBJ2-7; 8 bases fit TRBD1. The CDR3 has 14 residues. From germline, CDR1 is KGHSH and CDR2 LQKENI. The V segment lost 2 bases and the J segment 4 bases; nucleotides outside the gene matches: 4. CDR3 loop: CASSPRQGTYEQYV. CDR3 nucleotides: TGTGCCAGCTCACCAAGACAGGGGACATACGAGCAGTACGTC.

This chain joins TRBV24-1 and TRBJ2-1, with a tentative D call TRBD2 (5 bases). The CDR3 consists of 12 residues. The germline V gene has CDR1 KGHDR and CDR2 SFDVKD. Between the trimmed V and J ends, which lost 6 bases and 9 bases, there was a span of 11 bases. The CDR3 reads CATSNGMAEQFF. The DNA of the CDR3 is TGTGCCACCAGTAACGGGATGGCTGAGCAGTTCTTC.

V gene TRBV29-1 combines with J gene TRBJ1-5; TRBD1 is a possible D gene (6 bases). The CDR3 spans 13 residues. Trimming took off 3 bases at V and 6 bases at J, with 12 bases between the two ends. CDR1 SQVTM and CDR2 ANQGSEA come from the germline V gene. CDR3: CSVEGALGQPQHF. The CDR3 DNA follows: TGCAGCGTTGAGGGGGCTCTGGGTCAGCCCCAGCATTTT.

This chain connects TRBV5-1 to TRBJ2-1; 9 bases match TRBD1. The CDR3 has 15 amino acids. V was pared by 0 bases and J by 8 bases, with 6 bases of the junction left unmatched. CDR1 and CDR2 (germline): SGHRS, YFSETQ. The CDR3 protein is CASSLERTGVDEQFF. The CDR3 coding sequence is TGCGCCAGCAGCTTGGAGCGGACAGGGGTCGATGAGCAGTTCTTC.